Presented here are 23 T cell receptor beta chains from one specimen sequenced in a study of blood T cells in healthy people across ages. A second PCR, run for roughly 7 to 12 cycles, used a sample-barcoded 5' primer plus a J-beta primer mix. TCRdb recomputed calls from the 5' RACE reads with MiXCR, one row per CDR3 protein. The table includes 750,000 to 850,000 distinct CDR3 sequences, around a quarter detected once. This sample also appeared in a second study, on T cells of mothers and their children.

Sequenced: blood. The receptor source for this set is a boy aged 10-17 years in good health.

This clonotype showed up just once. The chain carries TRBV4-3 and TRBJ1-6; D gene uncertain. From germline, CDR1 is LGHNA and CDR2 YSLEER. The CDR3 is made up of 13 amino acids. V gave up 0 bases and J gave up 11 bases, with 8 bases separating them. The CDR3: CASSQDLVTPLHF. The CDR3 DNA reads TGCGCCAGCAGCCAAGATTTAGTGACACCCCTCCACTTT.

As concerns this clonotype: Being one base from a much bigger clone, this may be a read error. Here the CDR3 reads CSAGDLGNSYEQYF. CDR3 nucleotide sequence: TGCAGTGCTGGAGATCTCGGGAACTCCTACGAGCAGTACTTC. The rearrangement links TRBV20-1 to TRBJ2-1, with D possibly matching TRBD2 (5 bases). The J call is uncertain, as TRBJ2-7 better fits the DNA end. The CDR3 consists of 14 residues. Germline CDR1 DFQATT, CDR2 SNEGSKA (reference sequence).

This chain joins TRBV29-1 and TRBJ2-1; tentatively, D is TRBD2 (6 bases). Trimming cost V 8 bases and J 6 bases, with 14 bases left between them. Germline CDR1 is SQVTM and CDR2 is ANQGSEA. The CDR3 sequence is 12 residues long. CDR3 protein: CSRLGERNEQFF. DNA for the CDR3: TGCAGCAGACTAGGTGAACGCAATGAGCAGTTCTTC.

This clonotype came up a few times. The rearrangement joins TRBV19 to TRBJ1-1; D remains unclear. Trimming removed 4 bases at V and 1 base at J, with 22 bases between. The CDR3 has 18 residues. Germline CDR1 and CDR2: LNHDA and SQIVND (reference sequence). In DNA, the CDR3 is TGTGCCAGTAGTACATATCCAGTGGGGTTATACCGGAACACTGAAGCTTTCTTT. It is translated as CASSTYPVGLYRNTEAFF.

This clonotype has more than one count but fewer than ten. The chain employs TRBV29-1 and TRBJ2-1; D gene uncertain. Germline CDR1 and CDR2: SQVTM and ANQGSEA. Trimming pared 0 bases from V and 5 bases from J, leaving 11 bases between. CDR3 length equals 14 residues. CDR3 residues: CSVEDLTAHNEQFF. CDR3 DNA: TGCAGCGTTGAAGATCTGACTGCCCACAATGAGCAGTTCTTC.

A few counts support this clonotype. The CDR3 bases are TGTGCCAGCAGCCAAGGTTACGGGATCACTGAAGCTTTCTTT. Translation: CASSQGYGITEAFF. This chain connects TRBV3-1 to TRBJ1-1; D remains ambiguous. The CDR3 has 14 residues. Per the germline V gene, CDR1 is LGHDT and CDR2 is YNNKEL (reference sequence). V dropped 1 base and J dropped 4 bases, with 10 bases sitting between them.

The rearrangement uses TRBV20-1 and TRBJ2-1, with 8 positions matching TRBD1. The DNA end is a closer match to TRBJ2-7, so the J assignment may be wrong. CDR1 is DFQATT and CDR2 is SNEGSKA in the germline V gene (reference sequence). The CDR3 consists of 14 residues. CDR3 DNA: TGCAGTGTACATCGACAGGGGACCCTTGGGGAGCAGTACTTC. Residues: CSVHRQGTLGEQYF.

This chain links TRBV20-1 with TRBJ2-1; D is uncertain. Trimming shortened V by 6 bases and J by 5 bases, and 5 bases separated the two germline ends. The CDR3 length is 10 residues. Per germline, CDR1 DFQATT and CDR2 SNEGSKA (reference sequence). CDR3 loop: CSALHNEQFF. In DNA, the CDR3 is TGCAGTGCGCTTCACAATGAGCAGTTCTTC.

The V gene is TRBV3-1, the J gene TRBJ2-3, with 11 bases identical to TRBD2. CDR3 length equals 16 residues. Losses at the gene ends were 5 bases for V and 9 bases for J; bases not matched to a gene: 13. Germline CDR1 LGHDT, CDR2 YNNKEL (reference sequence). As DNA, the CDR3 is TGTGCCAGCAGCTTTGGACTAGCGGGCGGTCCGGGAACGCAGTATTTT. Translating it yields CASSFGLAGGPGTQYF.

This chain links TRBV6-5 with TRBJ1-1, with D possibly TRBD1 on 6 matching bases. Germline CDR1 and CDR2: MNHEY and SVGAGI. The CDR3 is 15 residues long. V gave up 6 bases and J gave up 0 bases, with 14 bases separating them. The CDR3 DNA sequence: TGTGCCAGCAGCCGGGGACAACGCATGAACACTGAAGCTTTCTTT. Its translation: CASSRGQRMNTEAFF.

In this sample, this clonotype turned up a few times. V gene TRBV2 combines with J gene TRBJ2-5; no firm D call. Between the trimmed V and J ends, which lost 1 base and 5 bases, there was a span of 8 bases. The CDR3 is 13 amino acids. CDR1 SNHLY and CDR2 FYNNEI come from the germline V gene. The CDR3 DNA reads TGTGCCAGCAGTGAAGATGAGCCCGAGACCCAGTACTTC. The encoded protein is CASSEDEPETQYF.

The rearrangement joins TRBV5-1 to TRBJ1-4; D call uncertain. From germline, CDR1 is SGHRS and CDR2 YFSETQ. The CDR3 length is 15 residues. Trimming shortened V by 2 bases and J by 3 bases, and 11 bases separated the two germline ends. CDR3 amino acids: CASSLFMAANEKLFF. The CDR3 DNA follows: TGCGCCAGCAGCTTATTCATGGCCGCTAATGAAAAACTGTTTTTT.

The chain couples TRBV7-9 to TRBJ2-5; 8 nucleotides agree with TRBD2. V shed 7 bases and J 2 bases; nucleotides not matched to a gene: 12. There are 16 residues in the CDR3. Germline V gives CDR1 SEHNR, CDR2 FQNEAQ (reference sequence). CDR3 amino acids: CASTFLSGGGQETQYF. CDR3 coding DNA: TGTGCCAGCACCTTCCTGTCGGGGGGGGGACAAGAGACCCAGTACTTC.

This clonotype was seen many times. The V gene is TRBV20-1, the J gene TRBJ2-5; 10 bases match TRBD2. This CDR3 spans 14 amino acids. V lost 7 bases, J lost 5 bases, and 10 bases stayed unmatched. The germline CDR1 and CDR2 sequences are DFQATT and SNEGSKA (reference sequence). DNA for the CDR3: TGCAGTGTTGGGAGCGGGAGGGCCCAGGAGACCCAGTACTTC. Translating gives CSVGSGRAQETQYF.

This chain links TRBV6-1 with TRBJ2-7, with 13 bases fitting TRBD2. The germline gives CDR1 MNHNS, CDR2 SASEGT. The CDR3 contains 19 residues. V shed 6 bases, J shed 2 bases, and the junction held 16 bases outside the gene matches. CDR3 sequence reads: CASRKTRTSGSGNPYEQYF. The CDR3 DNA reads as TGTGCCAGCAGGAAGACAAGGACTAGCGGGAGTGGGAACCCCTACGAGCAGTACTTC.

The table lists this clonotype with a few counts. The gene calls are TRBV5-1 and TRBJ1-1; D uncertain. Trimming took 1 base from V and 7 from J, leaving 8 bases between them. This CDR3 has 12 amino acids. Germline CDR1 and CDR2: SGHRS and YFSETQ. The CDR3 is CASSLNSVEAFF. The CDR3 coding sequence is TGCGCCAGCAGCTTGAACAGCGTTGAAGCTTTCTTT.

Comments on this clonotype: A junction end diverges from the germline sequence, so it may reflect a read error. The J gene is TRBJ2-6, the V gene TRBV20-1; D perhaps matches TRBD1 (5 bases). Germline V gene data show CDR1 as DFQATT and CDR2 as SNEGSKA (reference sequence). This CDR3 comprises 16 residues. The CDR3 sequence: CSAPQTWVSGADVLTF. DNA of the CDR3: TGCAGTGCTCCCCAAACCTGGGTCTCTGGGGCCGACGTCCTGACTTTC.

The chain carries TRBV9 and TRBJ2-5, with TRBD1 matching 8 bases. The trim removed 3 bases at V and 4 bases at J, leaving 5 bases unmatched. This CDR3 has 14 amino acids. Germline lookup yields CDR1 SGDLS and CDR2 YYNGEE. CDR3 sequence (DNA): TGTGCCAGCAGCGCTCCACAGGGGGGAGAGACCCAGTACTTC. Protein product: CASSAPQGGETQYF.

The chain couples TRBV15 to TRBJ2-3; tentatively, D is TRBD1 or TRBD2 (5 bases each). In germline, CDR1 is LNHNV, CDR2 YYDKDF (reference sequence). The CDR3 extends over 16 amino acids. V was pared by 0 bases and J by 0 bases, with 10 bases between. CDR3 in amino acids: CATSRDRGASTDTQYF. The CDR3 nucleotides read TGTGCCACCAGCAGAGATCGAGGGGCCAGCACAGATACGCAGTATTTT.

CDR3 loop: CASRADRHHQETQYF. In nucleotides, the CDR3 is TGTGCCAGCAGGGCCGACAGGCACCACCAAGAGACCCAGTACTTC. The rearrangement uses TRBV6-2 or TRBV6-3 and TRBJ2-5, with D tentatively TRBD1 (6 bases). CDR3 length: 15 residues. Germline CDR1 MNHEY, CDR2 SVGEGT. V lost 6 bases and J lost 0, with 14 bases in between.

This clonotype occurred a few times. The J gene is TRBJ2-3, the V gene TRBV29-1; 9 bases are a match to TRBD2. Germline V gene lookup returns CDR1 SQVTM and CDR2 ANQGSEA. This CDR3 contains 15 residues. V trimming: 6 bases; J trimming: 4 bases; junction bases outside the gene matches: 11. The CDR3 loop reads CSVPRSGGRADTQYF. The DNA of the CDR3 is TGCAGCGTGCCGAGATCTGGCGGGAGGGCAGATACGCAGTATTTT.

This chain joins TRBV14 and TRBJ1-2, with no clear D. Between the trimmed V and J ends, which lost 1 base and 4 bases, there was a span of 13 bases. The CDR3 has 15 amino acids. Germline V lookup: CDR1 SGHDN, CDR2 FVKESK. CDR3 loop: CASSQAGALFYGYTF. In DNA, the CDR3 is TGTGCCAGCAGCCAAGCAGGCGCCCTCTTCTATGGCTACACCTTC.

This clonotype has only a few counts. The rearrangement uses TRBV9 and TRBJ2-5, with D possibly matching TRBD1 (6 bases). This CDR3 has 15 residues. V lost 3 bases and J lost 0, with 12 bases in between. Per the germline V gene, CDR1 is SGDLS and CDR2 is YYNGEE. The CDR3 here is CASSADTGYQETQYF. In DNA, the CDR3 is TGTGCCAGCAGCGCCGACACAGGGTACCAAGAGACCCAGTACTTC.